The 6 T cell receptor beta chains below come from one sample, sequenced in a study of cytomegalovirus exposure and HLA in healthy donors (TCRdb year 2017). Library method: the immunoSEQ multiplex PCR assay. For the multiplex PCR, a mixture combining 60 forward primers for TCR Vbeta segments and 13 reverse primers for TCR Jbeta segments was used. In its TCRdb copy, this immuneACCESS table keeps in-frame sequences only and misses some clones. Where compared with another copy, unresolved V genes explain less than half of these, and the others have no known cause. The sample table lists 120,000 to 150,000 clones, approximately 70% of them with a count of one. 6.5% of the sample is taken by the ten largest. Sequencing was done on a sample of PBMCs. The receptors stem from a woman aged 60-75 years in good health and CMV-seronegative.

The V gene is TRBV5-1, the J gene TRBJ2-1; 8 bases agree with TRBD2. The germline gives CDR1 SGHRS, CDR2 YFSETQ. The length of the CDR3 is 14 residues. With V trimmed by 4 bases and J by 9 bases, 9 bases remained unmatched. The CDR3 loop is CASSEGLVAGEQFF. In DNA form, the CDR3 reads TGCGCCAGCAGCGAGGGACTAGTGGCGGGTGAGCAGTTCTTC.

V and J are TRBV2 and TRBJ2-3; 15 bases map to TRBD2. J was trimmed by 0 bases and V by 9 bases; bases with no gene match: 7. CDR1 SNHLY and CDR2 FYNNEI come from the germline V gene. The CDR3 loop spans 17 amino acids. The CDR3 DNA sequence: TGTGCCAGGGGGACTAGCGGGGGGCACCCTAGCACAGATACGCAGTATTTT. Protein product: CARGTSGGHPSTDTQYF. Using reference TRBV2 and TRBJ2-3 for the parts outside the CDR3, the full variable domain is EPEVTQTPSHQVTQMGQEVILRCVPISNHLYFYWYRQILGQKVEFLVSFYNNEISEKSEIFDDQFSVERPDGSNFTLKIRSTKLEDSAMYFCARGTSGGHPSTDTQYFGPGTRLTVL.

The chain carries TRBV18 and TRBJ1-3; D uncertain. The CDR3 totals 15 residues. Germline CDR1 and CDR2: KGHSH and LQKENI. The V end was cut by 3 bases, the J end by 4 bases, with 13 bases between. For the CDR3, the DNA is TGTGCCAGCTCACCGGAGGACGGTAGGGGAAACACCATATATTTT. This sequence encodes CASSPEDGRGNTIYF.

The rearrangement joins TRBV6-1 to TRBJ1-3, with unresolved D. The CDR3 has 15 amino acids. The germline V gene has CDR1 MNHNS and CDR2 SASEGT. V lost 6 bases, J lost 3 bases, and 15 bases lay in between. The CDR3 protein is CASSPRRQSGNTIYF. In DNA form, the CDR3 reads TGTGCCAGCAGCCCACGGCGGCAGAGTGGAAACACCATATATTTT.

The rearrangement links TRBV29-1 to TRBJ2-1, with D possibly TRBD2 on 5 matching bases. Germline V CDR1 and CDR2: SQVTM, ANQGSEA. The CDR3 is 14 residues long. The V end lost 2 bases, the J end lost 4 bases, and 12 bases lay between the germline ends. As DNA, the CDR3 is TGCAGCGTTGAACCCCCGGGGAAATACAATGAGCAGTTCTTC. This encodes CSVEPPGKYNEQFF.

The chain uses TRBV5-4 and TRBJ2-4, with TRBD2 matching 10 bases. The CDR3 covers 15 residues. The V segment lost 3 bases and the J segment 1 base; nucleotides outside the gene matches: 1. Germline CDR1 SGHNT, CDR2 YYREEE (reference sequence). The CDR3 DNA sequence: TGTGCCAGCAGCTCTAGCGGGAGTGCCAAAAACATTCAGTACTTC. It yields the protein CASSSSGSAKNIQYF.